This TCR beta chain emerged from a study of PD-1 blockade in classical Hodgkin lymphoma. Regarding the study as a whole: The CD4+ diversity rise by C4D1 was clearest in complete responders. Before treatment, complete responders showed about the same diversity as newly diagnosed patients.

Every patient relapsed after autologous stem cell transplantation, and brentuximab vedotin exposure varied. CDR3 length equals 12 residues. CDR1 is SGHDT and CDR2 is YYEEEE in the germline V gene. Assay used: immunoSEQ multiplex PCR; TCRdb lists only in-frame clones, some missing. Here the sample spans almost 100,000 clones, 80% to 95% being singletons. In this sample, this clone turned up once. Its antigen is still unknown. Mismatch with germline at one junction end may stem from a read error. The receptor comes from a human donor with classical Hodgkin lymphoma. Sequencing was performed on peripheral blood mononuclear cells (PBMCs), taken at baseline. This chain links TRBV5-6 with TRBJ2-7; 7 positions agree with TRBD1. The CDR3: CARRKQGHSFNF. The DNA for the CDR3 is TGTGCCAGACGAAAACAGGGGCACAGTTTTAACTTC. Using reference TRBV5-6 and TRBJ2-7 for the parts outside the CDR3, the full variable domain is DAGVTQSPTHLIKTRGQQVTLRCSPKSGHDTVSWYQQALGQGPQFIFQYYEEEERQRGNFPDRFSGHQFPNYSSELNVNALLLGDSALYLCARRKQGHSFNFGPGTRLTVT.